These 18 T cell receptor beta chains share one sample of origin, sequenced in a study of shared clonotypes between healthy human individuals. Libraries were prepared by immunoSEQ multiplex PCR; TCRdb keeps only in-frame clonotypes and omits some of them. Among roughly 510,000 clones listed, roughly 79% were seen once. Material for sequencing was PBMCs. These receptors were obtained from a woman aged 40-49 years in good health. Some clones in this sample may be carry-over from other donors' samples.

The V and J genes are TRBV5-6 and TRBJ2-3, with 12 bases lining up with TRBD2. J gave up 3 bases and V 0 bases, and 2 bases lay outside the gene matches. Germline loops: CDR1 SGHDT, CDR2 YYEEEE. The CDR3 is made up of 16 amino acids. DNA of the CDR3: TGTGCCAGCAGCTTGGGACTAGCGGGAGTTACAGATACGCAGTATTTT. Protein: CASSLGLAGVTDTQYF.

This chain connects TRBV28 to TRBJ1-3, with D uncertain. Germline V CDR1 and CDR2: MDHEN, SYDVKM. The CDR3 is 11 residues long. V was clipped by 10 bases and J by 0 bases, with 4 bases between them. CDR3 sequence reads: CATSSGNTIYF. The CDR3 DNA sequence: TGTGCCACCAGCTCTGGAAACACCATATATTTT.

This rearrangement joins TRBV27 to TRBJ2-1, with 10 positions matching TRBD2. The germline CDR1 and CDR2 sequences are MNHEY and SMNVEV (reference sequence). The CDR3 length is 13 residues. V lost 5 bases, J lost 7 bases, and 2 bases stayed unmatched. CDR3 sequence (DNA): TGTGCCAGCAGTGCGACTAGCGGGAATGAGCAGTTCTTC. The encoded protein is CASSATSGNEQFF.

The rearrangement joins TRBV10-3 to TRBJ2-7; a weak D match, TRBD1 (6 bases). Germline lookup yields CDR1 ENHRY and CDR2 SYGVKD. The CDR3 extends over 14 amino acids. V was clipped by 3 bases and J by 5 bases, with 14 bases between them. The DNA of the CDR3 is TGTGCCATCAGTGATCAGGGGCGCCTCGACGAGCAGTACTTC. This gives the protein CAISDQGRLDEQYF.

This chain joins TRBV7-9 and TRBJ2-5; D is perhaps TRBD1 (6 bases). The J call may be faulty, since TRBJ2-7 better matches the DNA end. Per the germline V gene, CDR1 is SEHNR and CDR2 is FQNEAQ (reference sequence). CDR3 length: 13 amino acids. The CDR3 DNA is TGTGCCAGCAGCCCCCGGACAGAGTACGAGCAGTACTTC. Encoded protein: CASSPRTEYEQYF.

The rearrangement uses TRBV7-2 and TRBJ2-2; D uncertain. The ends were cut back, 3 bases at V and 5 bases at J, with 7 bases in the middle. The germline gives CDR1 SGHTA, CDR2 FQGNSA. There are 13 residues in the CDR3. The CDR3 bases are TGTGCCAGCAGCTTTGGTGAAACCGGGGAGCTGTTTTTT. The encoded protein is CASSFGETGELFF.

This clone was observed a handful of times. The V and J genes are TRBV5-1 and TRBJ1-1; TRBD1 is a possible D gene (6 bases). This CDR3 spans 14 amino acids. Looked up from germline, CDR1 is SGHRS and CDR2 is YFSETQ. Trimming cost V 4 bases and J 5 bases, with 15 bases left between them. CDR3 sequence reads: CASSPLDRVTEAFF. In nucleotides, the CDR3 is TGCGCCAGCAGCCCATTGGACAGAGTAACTGAAGCTTTCTTT.

The rearrangement uses TRBV4-2 and TRBJ2-6; tentative D call: TRBD2 (7 bases). V was clipped by 2 bases and J by 0 bases, with 17 bases between them. CDR3 length: 19 residues. Germline loops: CDR1 LGHNA, CDR2 YNFKEQ. The CDR3 DNA is TGTGCCAGCAGCCAACCGGGGGGTACAGGGTTCTCTGGGGCCAACGTCCTGACTTTC. It translates to CASSQPGGTGFSGANVLTF.

This clone was counted once. Other DNA sequences in this sample translate to the same CDR3. This sequence joins TRBV18 and TRBJ1-2; TRBD1 matches at 7 bases. The ends lost 4 bases at V and 3 bases at J; junction bases unmatched: 2. This CDR3 is 13 amino acids long. The germline gives CDR1 KGHSH, CDR2 LQKENI. The CDR3 here is CASSQDRDYGYTF. CDR3 DNA sequence: TGTGCCAGCTCACAAGACAGGGACTATGGCTACACCTTC. Together with reference TRBV18 and TRBJ1-2, the CDR3 gives the full variable domain: NAGVMQNPRHLVRRRGQEARLRCSPMKGHSHVYWYRQLPEEGLKFMVYLQKENIIDESGMPKERFSAEFPKEGPSILRIQQVVRGDSAAYFCASSQDRDYGYTFGSGTRLTVV.

This clone was counted once. J is TRBJ2-1 and V is TRBV28; D possibly corresponds to TRBD1 (5 bases). The germline gives CDR1 MDHEN, CDR2 SYDVKM. The V end was cut by 3 bases, the J end by 4 bases, with 22 bases between. The CDR3 loop spans 18 amino acids. The chain's CDR3 is CASSFSYFYADKYNEQFF. The CDR3 DNA follows: TGTGCCAGCAGTTTTTCCTACTTTTATGCGGACAAATACAATGAGCAGTTCTTC.

The CDR3 coding sequence is TGTGCCAGCAGCCAAGGGCCGGCCGGGGGTAGCGACCCGGGGCAGTACTTC. Translation: CASSQGPAGGSDPGQYF. V usage is TRBV4-2 and J usage is TRBJ2-7; D perhaps matches TRBD2 (6 bases). Trimming removed 1 base from V and 9 bases from J, with 25 bases in between. The CDR3 extends over 17 amino acids. Germline CDR1 reads LGHNA; CDR2 reads YNFKEQ.

The chain recombines TRBV5-4 with TRBJ2-1; 9 positions agree with TRBD1. The CDR3 covers 15 residues. V trimming: 5 bases; J trimming: 5 bases; junction bases outside the gene matches: 8. CDR1 is SGHNT, CDR2 YYREEE, per germline (reference sequence). CDR3 coding DNA: TGTGCCAGCAGTTCCGGACAGGGGACCCACAATGAGCAGTTCTTC. Translation gives CASSSGQGTHNEQFF.

The J gene is TRBJ2-7, the V gene TRBV4-1; the match to TRBD2 covers 8 bases. The CDR3 loop spans 17 amino acids. The V and J ends lost 5 bases and 5 bases, in that order; junction bases with no gene match: 17. Germline assignment: CDR1 MGHRA and CDR2 YSYEKL. The CDR3 DNA reads as TGCGCCAGCAGCTGGACCCTTCAGCGGGAGATACGGGACGAGCAGTACTTC. It is translated as CASSWTLQREIRDEQYF.

This chain joins TRBV7-2 and TRBJ2-1; weak D call: TRBD1 (6 bases). Germline V gene data show CDR1 as SGHTA and CDR2 as FQGNSA. This CDR3 region has 14 residues. V dropped 2 bases and J dropped 4 bases, with 9 bases sitting between them. CDR3: CASSLRDTYNEQFF. CDR3 DNA sequence: TGTGCCAGCAGCTTAAGGGACACTTACAATGAGCAGTTCTTC.

The chain carries TRBV27 and TRBJ2-7; 7 positions match TRBD2. CDR1 and CDR2 from the germline V gene are MNHEY and SMNVEV (reference sequence). This CDR3 is 15 amino acids long. Germline trimming cut 2 bases from V and 2 bases from J; bases unmatched to any gene: 6. CDR3 sequence: CASSLGLAAPYEQYF. CDR3 in DNA: TGTGCCAGCAGTTTAGGGCTAGCGGCCCCCTACGAGCAGTACTTC.

The chain links TRBV5-1 to TRBJ2-7, with 7 bases fitting TRBD2. The germline CDR1 and CDR2 sequences are SGHRS and YFSETQ. The V and J ends lost 4 bases and 2 bases, in that order; junction bases with no gene match: 6. CDR3 size: 14 residues. As DNA, the CDR3 is TGCGCCAGCAGCCCAGGACTAGGTGCCTACGAGCAGTACTTC. The encoded protein is CASSPGLGAYEQYF.

Remarks on this clone: Only one base separates this from a far larger clonotype, so it likely reflects a read error. CDR3 nucleotides: TGTGCAAGTCGCTTAGGGGCCCTAGCGGGAAGGAGCGATGAGCAGTTCTTC. Its translation: CASRLGALAGRSDEQFF. The chain is built from TRBV12-2 and TRBJ2-1; the table's D call of TRBD2 was not tested on the DNA. TRBV12-2 is classified as a pseudogene. CDR3 length: 17 amino acids.

This rearrangement joins TRBV6-4 to TRBJ2-1, with TRBD1 identical over 10 bases. CDR1 and CDR2 (germline): MRHNA, SNTAGT. With 6 bases clipped from V and 8 bases from J, the junction kept 7 bases outside the gene matches. There are 14 residues in the CDR3. Here the CDR3 reads CASSGDRGPDEQFF. For the CDR3, the DNA is TGTGCCAGCAGCGGGGACAGGGGCCCAGATGAGCAGTTCTTC.